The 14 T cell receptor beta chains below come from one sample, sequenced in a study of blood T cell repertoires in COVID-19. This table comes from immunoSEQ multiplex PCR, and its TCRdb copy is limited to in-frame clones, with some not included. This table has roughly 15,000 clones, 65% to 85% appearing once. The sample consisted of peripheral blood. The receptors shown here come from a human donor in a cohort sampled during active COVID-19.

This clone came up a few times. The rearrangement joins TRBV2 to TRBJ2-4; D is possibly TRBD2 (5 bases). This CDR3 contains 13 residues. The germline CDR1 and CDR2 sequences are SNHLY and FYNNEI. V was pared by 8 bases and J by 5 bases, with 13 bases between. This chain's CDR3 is CASLAGEENIQYF. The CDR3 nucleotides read TGTGCCAGCCTGGCGGGCGAGGAAAACATTCAGTACTTC.

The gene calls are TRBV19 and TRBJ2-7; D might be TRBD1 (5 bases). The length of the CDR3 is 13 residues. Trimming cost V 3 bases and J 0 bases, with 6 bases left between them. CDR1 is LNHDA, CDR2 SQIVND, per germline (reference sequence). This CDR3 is CASSMTVSYEQYF. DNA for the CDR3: TGTGCCAGTAGTATGACAGTCTCCTACGAGCAGTACTTC.

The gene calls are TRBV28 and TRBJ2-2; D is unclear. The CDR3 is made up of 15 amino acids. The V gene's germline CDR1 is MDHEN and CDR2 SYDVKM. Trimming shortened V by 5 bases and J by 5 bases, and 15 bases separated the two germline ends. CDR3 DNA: TGTGCCAGCAGTCCCCACAGTCCTCTTACCGGGGAGCTGTTTTTT. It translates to CASSPHSPLTGELFF.

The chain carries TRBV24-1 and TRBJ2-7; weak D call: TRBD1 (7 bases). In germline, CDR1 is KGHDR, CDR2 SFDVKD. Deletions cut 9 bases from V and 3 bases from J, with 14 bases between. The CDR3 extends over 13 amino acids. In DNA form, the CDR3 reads TGTGCCACCCGAGGCGGGACAGACTACGAGCAGTACTTC. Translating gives CATRGGTDYEQYF.

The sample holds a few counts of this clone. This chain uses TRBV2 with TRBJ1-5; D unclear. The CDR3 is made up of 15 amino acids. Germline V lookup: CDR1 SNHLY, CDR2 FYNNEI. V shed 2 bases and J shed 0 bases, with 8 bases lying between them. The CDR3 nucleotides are TGTGCCAGCAGTGAATCACCCTATAGCAATCAGCCCCAGCATTTT. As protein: CASSESPYSNQPQHF.

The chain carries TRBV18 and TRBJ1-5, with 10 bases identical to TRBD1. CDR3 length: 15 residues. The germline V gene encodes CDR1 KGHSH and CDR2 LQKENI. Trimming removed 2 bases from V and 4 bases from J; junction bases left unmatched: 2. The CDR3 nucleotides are TGTGCCAGCTCACCAGACAGGGGGCCTAATCAGCCCCAGCATTTT. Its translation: CASSPDRGPNQPQHF.

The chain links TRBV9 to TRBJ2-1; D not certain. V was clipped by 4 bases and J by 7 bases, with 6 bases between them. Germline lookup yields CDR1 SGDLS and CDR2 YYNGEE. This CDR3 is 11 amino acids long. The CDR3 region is CASSSSNEQFF. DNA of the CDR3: TGTGCCAGCAGCTCGTCGAATGAGCAGTTCTTC. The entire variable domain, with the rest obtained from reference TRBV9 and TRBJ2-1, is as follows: DSGVTQTPKHLITATGQRVTLRCSPRSGDLSVYWYQQSLDQGLQFLIQYYNGEERAKGNILERFSAQQFPDLHSELNLSSLELGDSALYFCASSSSNEQFFGPGTRLTVL.

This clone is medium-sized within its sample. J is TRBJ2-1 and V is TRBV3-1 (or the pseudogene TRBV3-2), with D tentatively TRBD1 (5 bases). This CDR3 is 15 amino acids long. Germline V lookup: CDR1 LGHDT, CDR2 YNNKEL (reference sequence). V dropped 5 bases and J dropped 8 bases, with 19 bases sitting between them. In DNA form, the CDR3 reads TGTGCCAGCAGCGGATGGGAAGGGGCTAGGGATGAGCAGTTCTTC. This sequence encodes CASSGWEGARDEQFF.

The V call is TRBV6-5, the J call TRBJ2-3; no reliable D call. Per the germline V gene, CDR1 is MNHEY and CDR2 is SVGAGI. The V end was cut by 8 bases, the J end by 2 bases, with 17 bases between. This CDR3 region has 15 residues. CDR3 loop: CASSRVVDFTDTQYF. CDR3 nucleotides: TGTGCCAGCTCCCGGGTAGTGGATTTCACAGATACGCAGTATTTT.

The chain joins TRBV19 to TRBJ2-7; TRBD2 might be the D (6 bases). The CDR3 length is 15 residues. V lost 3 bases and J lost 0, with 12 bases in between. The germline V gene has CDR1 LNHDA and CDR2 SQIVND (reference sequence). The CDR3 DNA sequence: TGTGCCAGTAGTATTTCCCGGGAGACCTCCTACGAGCAGTACTTC. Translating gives CASSISRETSYEQYF.

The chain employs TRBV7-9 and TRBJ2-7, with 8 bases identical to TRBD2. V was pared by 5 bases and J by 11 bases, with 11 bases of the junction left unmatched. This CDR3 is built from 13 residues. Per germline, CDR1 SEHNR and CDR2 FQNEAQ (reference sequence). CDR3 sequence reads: CASSVGGESEKYF. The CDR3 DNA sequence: TGTGCCAGCAGCGTCGGGGGGGAATCCGAAAAGTACTTC. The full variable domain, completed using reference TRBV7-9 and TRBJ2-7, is DTGVSQNPRHKITKRGQNVTFRCDPISEHNRLYWYRQTLGQGPEFLTYFQNEAQLEKSRLLSDRFSAERPKGSFSTLEIQRTEQGDSAMYLCASSVGGESEKYFGPGTRLTVT.

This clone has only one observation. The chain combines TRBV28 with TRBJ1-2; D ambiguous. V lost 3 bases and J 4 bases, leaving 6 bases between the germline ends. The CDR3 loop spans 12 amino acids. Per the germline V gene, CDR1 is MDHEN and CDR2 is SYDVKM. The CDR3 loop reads CASSFGSYGYTF. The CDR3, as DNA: TGTGCCAGCAGTTTTGGGAGCTATGGCTACACCTTC.

CDR3 coding DNA: TGTGCCTCCAAGCCCGGGAATAGCAATCAGCCCCAGCATTTT. Protein product: CASKPGNSNQPQHF. The chain recombines TRBV7-2 with TRBJ1-5; D uncertain. Germline loops: CDR1 SGHTA, CDR2 FQGNSA. CDR3 length: 14 amino acids. V was pared by 11 bases and J by 0 bases, with 14 bases between.

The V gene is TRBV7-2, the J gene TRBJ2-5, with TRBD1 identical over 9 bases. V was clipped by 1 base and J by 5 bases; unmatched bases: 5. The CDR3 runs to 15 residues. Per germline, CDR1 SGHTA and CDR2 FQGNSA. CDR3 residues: CASSLGTGGGETQYF. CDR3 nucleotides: TGTGCCAGCAGCTTAGGAACAGGGGGCGGGGAGACCCAGTACTTC.